This entry describes one TCR beta chain. The antigen remains unidentified. This sample was included in a study of identical twins. The study, taken as a whole, reports: Twins' surplus sharing was weaker for beta out-of-frame sequences. Those out-of-frame alpha sequences shared by twins showed an excess of low generation probability.

TCRdb re-derived calls from the 5' RACE reads in MiXCR, one entry per CDR3 protein. In the table there are roughly 290,000 distinct CDR3 sequences, roughly 10% of which are singletons. This CDR3 comprises 13 residues. V lost 8 bases, J lost 9 bases, and 14 bases lay in between. From germline, CDR1 is SGHVS and CDR2 FQNEAQ. The data also belong to a second study, concerning yellow fever vaccine responses in identical twins.

This receptor was taken from a woman aged 18-30 years in good health. V gene TRBV7-8 combines with J gene TRBJ1-6; D gene uncertain. Sequencing was done on a sample of CD8+ T cells sorted from blood. The CDR3 loop reads CASRLGLSSPLHF. As DNA, the CDR3 is TGTGCCAGCCGATTGGGGTTGAGTTCACCCCTCCACTTT.